This T cell receptor beta chain comes out of a study of T-cell memory formation after mild COVID-19. On the study more broadly: TCR clustering was largely donor specific.

The CDR3 has 11 residues. Germline CDR1 reads SEHNR; CDR2 reads FQNEAQ (reference sequence). Trimming took 2 bases from V and 6 from J, leaving 5 bases between them. A single record per CDR3 protein comes from TCRdb applying MiXCR to the 5' RACE reads. Among hundreds of thousands of distinct CDR3 sequences, 25% to 30% were seen once, and the ten largest hold approximately 15%. Study outcomes and limitations: A subset of responding clones appeared in pre-infection memory, suggesting cross-reactive memory joined.

Remarks on this clonotype: Its cognate antigen is unknown.

The sample comprised PBMCs or a T cell subset sorted from them (not recorded which). This TCR was recovered from an adult woman who had mild COVID-19 (a few samples of this study predate the infection). Cell type and time point are not known. The rearrangement joins TRBV7-9 to TRBJ2-7; D unresolved. The CDR3 loop is CASSLKAEQYF. CDR3 nucleotide sequence: TGTGCCAGCAGCTTAAAGGCCGAGCAGTACTTC.